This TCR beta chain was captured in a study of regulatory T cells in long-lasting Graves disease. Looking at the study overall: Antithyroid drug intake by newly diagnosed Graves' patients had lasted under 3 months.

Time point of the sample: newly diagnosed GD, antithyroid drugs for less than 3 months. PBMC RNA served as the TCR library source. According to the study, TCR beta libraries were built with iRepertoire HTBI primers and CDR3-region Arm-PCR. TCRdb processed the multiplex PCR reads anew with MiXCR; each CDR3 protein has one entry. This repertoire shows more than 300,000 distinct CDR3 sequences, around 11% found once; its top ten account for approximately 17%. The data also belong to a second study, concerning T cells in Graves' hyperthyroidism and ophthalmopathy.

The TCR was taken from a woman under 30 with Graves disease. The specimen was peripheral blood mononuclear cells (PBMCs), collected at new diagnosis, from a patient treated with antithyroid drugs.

The CDR3 region is CASSFPVGETQYF. CDR3 nucleotides: TGTGCCAGCAGTTTCCCCGTGGGAGAGACCCAGTACTTC. This chain connects TRBV6-2 or TRBV6-3 to TRBJ2-5; the D is unclear. CDR1 is MNHEY and CDR2 is SVGEGT in the germline V gene. CDR3 length: 13 residues. V was pared by 4 bases and J by 4 bases, with 10 bases between.